One T cell receptor (beta chain) is described in this entry. Germline CDR1 and CDR2: LGHNA and YNFKEQ. CDR3 length: 17 residues. The junction had 12 bases not matched to a gene; V was cut back by 4 bases and J by 10 bases. Each TCR cDNA molecule bore a unique molecular identifier. TCRdb called the 5' RACE reads again in MiXCR, with one record for every CDR3 protein. This sample has over 95,000 distinct CDR3 sequences, with 11% found just once. Specified time point: blood at routine non-recurrence follow-up after resection. This sample stems from a study of spatial heterogeneity in lung cancer. Study at large: Samples came from around 70 TRACERx patients with untreated early-stage lung cancer.

This TCR was recovered from a female donor with early-stage non-small cell lung cancer. The sequencing used PBMCs, collected at follow-up. The rearrangement links TRBV4-2 to TRBJ2-1; 14 nucleotides match TRBD2. Written as DNA, the CDR3 is TGTGCCAGCAGCCCAAGAGATGGGGGACTAGCGGGAGTAGAGCAGTTCTTC. Translated: CASSPRDGGLAGVEQFF.